This T cell receptor (beta chain) was recovered during a study of cytomegalovirus exposure and HLA in healthy donors. This clone was counted a single time. Its antigen is as yet unknown. Overall study results and limits: A later analysis linked a missense DCLRE1C variant to TCR beta V- and J-gene trimming. Later examination showed HLA-associated TCR beta chains had greater clonal expansion than equally common others.

Between the trimmed V and J ends, which lost 1 base and 9 bases, there was a span of 4 bases. This CDR3 has 12 amino acids. Looked up from germline, CDR1 is MDHEN and CDR2 is SYDVKM. PCR employed 60 Vbeta and 13 Jbeta primers. Data came from immunoSEQ multiplex PCR; TCRdb stores just in-frame clones and leaves some out. The sample includes about 170,000 clones, approximately 81% seen only once; the top ten take about 0.77%. Sequencing input: PBMCs. This chain connects TRBV28 to TRBJ1-6; D not certain. The origin of this receptor is a woman younger than 30 in good health and CMV-seronegative. CDR3 coding DNA: TGTGCCAGCAGTTTATCAGGTTCACCCCTCCACTTT. As protein: CASSLSGSPLHF.